This T cell receptor (beta chain) appears in the sequencing data of a study of cytomegalovirus exposure and HLA in healthy donors. Study results and caveats: TCR beta V segments were, for the most part, productive about 87% or about 30% of the time in an earlier analysis. Some TCR beta chains (164 of them) were listed as cytomegalovirus-associated. When analyzed later, a missense DCLRE1C variant was found to be linked to TCR beta V- and J-gene trimming.

The V gene end was trimmed by 6 bases and the J gene end by 3 bases; junction bases not matched to a gene: 9. The CDR3 has 15 residues. Germline V gene sequence: CDR1 ENHRY, CDR2 SYGVKD. Amplification used 60 Vbeta primers and 13 Jbeta primers. In the original analysis: Later work found 80 million or so unique TCR beta chains, with approximately 12 million shared. The table came from immunoSEQ multiplex PCR; TCRdb's copy has only in-frame clones and leaves some out. The V and J calls and clone size are taken from that table; D and trimming were inferred from the DNA. The table includes about 130,000 clones, approximately 74% detected once. On this clone itself: Its specificity is unknown.

The material sequenced was PBMCs. The rearrangement joins TRBV10-3 to TRBJ1-1, with 8 bases that match TRBD1. This TCR was recovered from a man aged 18 to 29 in good health and CMV-seropositive. The DNA of the CDR3 is TGTGCCATCAGGCAACAGGGGGTAGTAGACACTGAAGCTTTCTTT. It is translated as CAIRQQGVVDTEAFF.